This TCR beta chain is drawn from a study of blood T cell repertoires in COVID-19. The wider study: Sites in the United States, Italy and Spain provided acute and convalescent COVID-19 samples. PBMCs, B-cell-depleted T cells, or T cells provided the cDNA or gDNA that made up the material.

This table comes from immunoSEQ multiplex PCR, and its TCRdb copy is limited to in-frame clones, with some not included. The sample consists of roughly 200,000 clones, less than 85% of them appearing once. All enrollees were about 18 to 89 years old and from about two dozen US areas. Cohorts were assigned according to the clinical history that participants reported. The receptor was derived from a man between 35 and 55 years old who had recovered from COVID-19. The sequencing sample was made of PBMCs or T cells enriched from blood (not recorded which).

The chain's CDR3 is CASSRLASGDTQYF. The DNA of the CDR3 is TGTGCCAGCAGCCGTCTCGCCTCAGGAGATACGCAGTATTTT. The rearrangement links TRBV3-1 (or the pseudogene TRBV3-2) to TRBJ2-3, with no clear D. Germline CDR1 and CDR2: LGHDT and YNNKEL (reference sequence). This CDR3 spans 14 amino acids. V shed 4 bases and J shed 5 bases, with 13 bases lying between them.